The TCR beta chain under discussion was sequenced for a study of blood T cell repertoires in COVID-19. Study-level information: The United States, Italy and Spain supplied acute and convalescent COVID-19 samples. In each case, the material was cDNA or gDNA derived from T cells, B-cell-depleted T cells, or PBMCs.

In the original analysis: Amplification from reference gene primers served as the basis for estimated nucleated cell counts. Using immunoSEQ multiplex PCR, the repertoire was profiled, and TCRdb retains in-frame clones only, with some absent. The V and J calls and the clone size are those of that table, but D and trimming were determined from the DNA. The top ten clones hold over 0.35% of a sample with roughly 87,000 clones, 88% of them seen once. The V segment lost 4 bases and the J segment 5 bases; nucleotides outside the gene matches: 6. Germline-derived CDR1 and CDR2 are WSHSY and SAAADI. This CDR3 is built from 14 residues.

The sequenced material came from peripheral blood. This sequence originates from a man in his 60s with acute or convalescent COVID-19. The chain employs TRBV10-2 and TRBJ2-7, with TRBD2 identical over 9 bases. The CDR3 DNA reads TGCGCCAGCAGTGTCGATAGCGGGGGCCACGAGCAGTACTTC. This translates into CASSVDSGGHEQYF.